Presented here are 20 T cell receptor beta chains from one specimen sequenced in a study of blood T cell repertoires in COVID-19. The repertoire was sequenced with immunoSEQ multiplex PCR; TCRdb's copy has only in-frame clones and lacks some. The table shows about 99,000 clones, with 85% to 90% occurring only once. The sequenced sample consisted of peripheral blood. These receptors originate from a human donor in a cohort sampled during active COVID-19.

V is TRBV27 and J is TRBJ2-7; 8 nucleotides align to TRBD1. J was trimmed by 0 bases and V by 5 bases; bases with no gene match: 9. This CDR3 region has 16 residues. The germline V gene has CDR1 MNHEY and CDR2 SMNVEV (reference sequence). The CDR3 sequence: CASSPLSGQDSYEQYF. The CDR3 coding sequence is TGTGCCAGCAGTCCTCTGTCGGGACAGGACTCCTACGAGCAGTACTTC.

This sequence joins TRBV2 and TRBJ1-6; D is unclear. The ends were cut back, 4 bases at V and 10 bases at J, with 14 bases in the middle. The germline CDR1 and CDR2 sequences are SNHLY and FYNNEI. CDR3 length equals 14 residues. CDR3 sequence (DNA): TGTGCCAGCAGTGGTTCGCAGGCTACCTCACCCCTCCACTTT. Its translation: CASSGSQATSPLHF.

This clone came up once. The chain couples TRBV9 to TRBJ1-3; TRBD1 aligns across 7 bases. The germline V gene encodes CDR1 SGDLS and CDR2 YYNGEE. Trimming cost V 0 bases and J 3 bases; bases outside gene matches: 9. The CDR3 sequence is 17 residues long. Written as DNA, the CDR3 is TGTGCCAGCAGCGTAGACCTTCGCAACAGGGGTGGAAACACCATATATTTT. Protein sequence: CASSVDLRNRGGNTIYF.

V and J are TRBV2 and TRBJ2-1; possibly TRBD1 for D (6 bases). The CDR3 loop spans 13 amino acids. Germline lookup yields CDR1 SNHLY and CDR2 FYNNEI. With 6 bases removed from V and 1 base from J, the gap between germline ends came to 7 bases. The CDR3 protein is CASRGASYNEQFF. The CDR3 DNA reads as TGTGCCAGCAGGGGGGCTTCCTACAATGAGCAGTTCTTC.

CDR3 DNA: TGCGCCAGCAGCCCAGGACAATACAATGAGCAGTTCTTC. Encoded protein: CASSPGQYNEQFF. This chain connects TRBV5-1 to TRBJ2-1, with D possibly matching TRBD1 (5 bases). CDR3 length: 13 residues. Germline CDR1 is SGHRS and CDR2 is YFSETQ. Trimming took 4 bases from V and 4 from J, leaving 9 bases between them.

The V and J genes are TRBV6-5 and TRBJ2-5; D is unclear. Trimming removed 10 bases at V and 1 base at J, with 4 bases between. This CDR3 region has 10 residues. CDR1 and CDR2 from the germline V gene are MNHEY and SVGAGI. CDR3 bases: TGTGCCACTTTCCAAGAGACCCAGTACTTC. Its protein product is CATFQETQYF.

The CDR3 sequence: CASSIIWGSDQPQHF. CDR3 DNA sequence: TGTGCCAGTAGTATAATCTGGGGCAGTGATCAGCCCCAGCATTTT. V gene TRBV19 combines with J gene TRBJ1-5; D is possibly TRBD1 (5 bases). There are 15 residues in the CDR3. Trimming cost V 2 bases and J 5 bases, with 13 bases left between them. Germline V lookup: CDR1 LNHDA, CDR2 SQIVND (reference sequence).

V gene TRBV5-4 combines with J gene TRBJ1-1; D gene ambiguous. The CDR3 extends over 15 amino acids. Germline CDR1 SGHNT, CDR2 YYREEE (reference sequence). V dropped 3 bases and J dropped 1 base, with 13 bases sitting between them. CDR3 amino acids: CASSSYGGRNTEAFF. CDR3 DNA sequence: TGTGCCAGCAGCTCTTACGGAGGGAGGAACACTGAAGCTTTCTTT.

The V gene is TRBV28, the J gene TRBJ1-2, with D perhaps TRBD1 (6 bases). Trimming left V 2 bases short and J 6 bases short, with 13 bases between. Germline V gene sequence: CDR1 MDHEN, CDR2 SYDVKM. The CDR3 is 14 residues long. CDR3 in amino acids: CASSLGGARDGYTF. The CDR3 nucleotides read TGTGCCAGCAGTTTAGGGGGCGCAAGGGATGGCTACACCTTC.

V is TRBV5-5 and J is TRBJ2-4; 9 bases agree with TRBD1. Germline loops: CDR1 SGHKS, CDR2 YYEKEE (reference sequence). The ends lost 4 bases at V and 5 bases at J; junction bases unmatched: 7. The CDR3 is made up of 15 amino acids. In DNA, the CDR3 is TGTGCCAGCAGCCCGACAGGGGGACAACAAAACATTCAGTACTTC. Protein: CASSPTGGQQNIQYF.

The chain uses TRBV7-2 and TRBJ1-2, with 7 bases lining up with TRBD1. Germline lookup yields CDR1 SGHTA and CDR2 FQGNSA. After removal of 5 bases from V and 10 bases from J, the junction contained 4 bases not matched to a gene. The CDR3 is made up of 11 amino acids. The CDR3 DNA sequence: TGTGCCAGCAGCAGGGACAGCTACTACACCTTC. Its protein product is CASSRDSYYTF. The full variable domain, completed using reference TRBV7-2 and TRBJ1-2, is GAGVSQSPSNKVTEKGKDVELRCDPISGHTALYWYRQSLGQGLEFLIYFQGNSAPDKSGLPSDRFSAERTGGSVSTLTIQRTQQEDSAVYLCASSRDSYYTFGSGTRLTVV.

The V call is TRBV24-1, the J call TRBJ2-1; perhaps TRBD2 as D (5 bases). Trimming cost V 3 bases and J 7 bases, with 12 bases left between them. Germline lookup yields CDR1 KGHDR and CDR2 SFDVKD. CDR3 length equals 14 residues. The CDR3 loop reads CATSDALLENEQFF. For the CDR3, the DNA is TGTGCCACCAGTGATGCCCTACTAGAGAATGAGCAGTTCTTC.

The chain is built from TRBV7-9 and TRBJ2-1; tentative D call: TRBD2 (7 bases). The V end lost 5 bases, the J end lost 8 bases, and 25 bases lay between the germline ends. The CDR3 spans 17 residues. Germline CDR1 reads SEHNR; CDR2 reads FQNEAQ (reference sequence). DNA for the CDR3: TGTGCCAGCAGCCCAGAGGGGGGGCAGGGAATCTTTCATGAGCAGTTCTTC. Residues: CASSPEGGQGIFHEQFF.

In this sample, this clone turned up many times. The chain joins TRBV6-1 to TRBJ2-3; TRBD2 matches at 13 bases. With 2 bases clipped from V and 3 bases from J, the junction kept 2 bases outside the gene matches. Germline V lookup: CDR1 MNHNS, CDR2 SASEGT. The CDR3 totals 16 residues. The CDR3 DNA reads TGTGCCAGCAGTGAAACACTAGCGGGAGGGACAGATACGCAGTATTTT. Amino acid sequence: CASSETLAGGTDTQYF.

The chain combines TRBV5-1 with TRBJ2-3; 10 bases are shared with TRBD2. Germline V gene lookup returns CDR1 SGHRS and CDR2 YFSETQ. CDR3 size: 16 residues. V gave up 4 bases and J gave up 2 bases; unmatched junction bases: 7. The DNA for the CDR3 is TGCGCCAGCAGCCTAGCACTAGCGGGAAACACAGATACGCAGTATTTT. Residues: CASSLALAGNTDTQYF.

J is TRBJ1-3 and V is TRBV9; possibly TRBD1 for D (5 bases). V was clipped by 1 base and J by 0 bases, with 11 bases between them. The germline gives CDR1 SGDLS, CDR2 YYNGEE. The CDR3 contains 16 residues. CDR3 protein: CASSVNTGYSGNTIYF. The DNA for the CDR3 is TGTGCCAGCAGCGTAAACACAGGTTACTCTGGAAACACCATATATTTT.

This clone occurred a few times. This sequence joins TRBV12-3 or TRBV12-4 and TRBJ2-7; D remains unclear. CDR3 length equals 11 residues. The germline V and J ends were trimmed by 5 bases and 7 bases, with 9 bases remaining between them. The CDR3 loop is CASSGGREQYF. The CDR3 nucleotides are TGTGCCAGCAGTGGCGGTCGGGAGCAGTACTTC.

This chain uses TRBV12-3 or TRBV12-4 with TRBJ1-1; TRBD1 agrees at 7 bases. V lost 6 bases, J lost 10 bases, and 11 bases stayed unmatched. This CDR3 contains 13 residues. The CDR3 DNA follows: TGTGCCAGCAGGCCGACAGGGTGGAGGAGAGCTTTCTTT. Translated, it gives CASRPTGWRRAFF.

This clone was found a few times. The CDR3 DNA sequence: TGTGCCAGCAGCGTAGAGGCAGGGGATCAGCCCCAGCATTTT. Translation: CASSVEAGDQPQHF. V usage is TRBV9 and J usage is TRBJ1-5; D perhaps matches TRBD1 (6 bases). Germline V gene data show CDR1 as SGDLS and CDR2 as YYNGEE. This CDR3 has 14 residues. V lost 0 bases and J lost 5, with 9 bases in between.

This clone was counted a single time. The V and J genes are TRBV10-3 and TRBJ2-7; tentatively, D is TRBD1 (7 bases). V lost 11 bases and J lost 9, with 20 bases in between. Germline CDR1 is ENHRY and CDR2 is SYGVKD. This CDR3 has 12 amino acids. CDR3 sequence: CAGGGLGQTQYF. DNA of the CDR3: TGTGCCGGGGGAGGATTGGGACAGACGCAGTACTTC.